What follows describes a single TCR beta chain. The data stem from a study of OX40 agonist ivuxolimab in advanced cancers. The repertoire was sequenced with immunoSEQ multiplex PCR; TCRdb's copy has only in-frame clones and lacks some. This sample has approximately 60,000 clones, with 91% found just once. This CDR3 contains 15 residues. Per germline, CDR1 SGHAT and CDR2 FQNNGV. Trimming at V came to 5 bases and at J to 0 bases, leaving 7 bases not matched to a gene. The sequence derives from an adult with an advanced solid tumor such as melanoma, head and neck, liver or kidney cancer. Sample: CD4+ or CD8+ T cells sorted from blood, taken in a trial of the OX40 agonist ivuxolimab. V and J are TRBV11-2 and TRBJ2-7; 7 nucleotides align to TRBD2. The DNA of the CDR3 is TGTGCCAGCAGCCCGGGGGGAGGCGTCTCCTACGAGCAGTACTTC. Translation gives CASSPGGGVSYEQYF.